This TCR beta chain was found in a study of shared clonotypes between healthy human individuals. Assay: immunoSEQ multiplex PCR; the TCRdb copy retains only in-frame clones and omits some. The data contain 2 million or so clones, 85% to 95% of them seen just once; the ten biggest clones take up more than 0.1%. Sequencing input: naive CD4+ T cells sorted from blood. The subset was: CD45RA+ positively selected. This sequence originates from a man aged 18 to 30 in good health.

The CDR3 coding sequence is TGTGCCAGCAGCGGGGGACGGACCCTCAAAAACATTCAGTACTTC. Protein: CASSGGRTLKNIQYF. J is TRBJ2-4 and V is TRBV5-8; either TRBD1 or TRBD2 may supply D (5 bases each). This CDR3 has 15 residues. Trimming shortened V by 4 bases and J by 3 bases, and 14 bases separated the two germline ends. Germline-derived CDR1 and CDR2 are SGHTS and YDEGEE.